This record looks at one T cell receptor beta chain sequence and its context. The data are from a study of blood T cell repertoires in COVID-19. This CDR3 has 17 amino acids. The V gene's germline CDR1 is SEHNR and CDR2 FQNEAQ (reference sequence). Trimming removed 4 bases from V and 4 bases from J; junction bases left unmatched: 9. Data came from immunoSEQ multiplex PCR; TCRdb stores just in-frame clones and leaves some out. This table has about 74,000 clones, approximately 88% appearing once. Sequencing was done on a sample of peripheral blood. The receptor was derived from a woman of 80 years or more with acute or convalescent COVID-19. V and J are TRBV7-9 and TRBJ1-3; 11 positions match TRBD1. CDR3 coding DNA: TGTGCCAGCAGCTCGAGGACAGGGGGCGCGGGAGGAAACACCATATATTTT. Its translation is CASSSRTGGAGGNTIYF.